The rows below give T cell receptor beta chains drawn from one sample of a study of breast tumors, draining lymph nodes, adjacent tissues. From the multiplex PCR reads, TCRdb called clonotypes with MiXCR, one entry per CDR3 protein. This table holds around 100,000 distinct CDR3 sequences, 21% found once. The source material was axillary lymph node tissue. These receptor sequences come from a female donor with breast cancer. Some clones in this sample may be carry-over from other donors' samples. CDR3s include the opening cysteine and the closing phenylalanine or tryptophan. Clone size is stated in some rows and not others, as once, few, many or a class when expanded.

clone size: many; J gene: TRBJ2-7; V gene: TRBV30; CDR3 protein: CAWTRDQIYEQYF
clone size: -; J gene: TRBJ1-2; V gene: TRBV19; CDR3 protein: CASSLTGDYHYGYTF
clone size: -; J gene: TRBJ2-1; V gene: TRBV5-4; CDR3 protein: CASSFSGDEQLF
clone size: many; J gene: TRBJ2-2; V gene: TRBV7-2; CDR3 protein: CASSLGGRIVAGELFF
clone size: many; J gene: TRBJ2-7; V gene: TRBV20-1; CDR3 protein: CSARGERRVYEQYF
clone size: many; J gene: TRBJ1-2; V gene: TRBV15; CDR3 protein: CATSRDRSGVYGYTF
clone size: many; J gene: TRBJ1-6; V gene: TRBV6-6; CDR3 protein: CASSTPTGGKGAPLHF
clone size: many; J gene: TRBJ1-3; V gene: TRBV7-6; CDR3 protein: CASSPTGGNTIYF
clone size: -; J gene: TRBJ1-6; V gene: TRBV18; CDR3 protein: CASSPNRDRSSPLHF
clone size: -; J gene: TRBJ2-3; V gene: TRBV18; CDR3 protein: CASSTGTVNTQYF
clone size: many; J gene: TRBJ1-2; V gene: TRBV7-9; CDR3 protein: CASSPRTGLGYTF
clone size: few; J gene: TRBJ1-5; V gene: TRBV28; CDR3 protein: CASEDGSTEPQHF
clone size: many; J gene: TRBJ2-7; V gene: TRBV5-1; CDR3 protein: CASSAGDYYSYEQYF
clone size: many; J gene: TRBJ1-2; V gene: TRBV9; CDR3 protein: CASSAPGARGYTF
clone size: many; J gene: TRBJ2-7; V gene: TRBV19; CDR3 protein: CASKTTGGAVYEQYF
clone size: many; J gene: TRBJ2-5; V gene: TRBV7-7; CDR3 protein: CASSSGQSYQETQYF
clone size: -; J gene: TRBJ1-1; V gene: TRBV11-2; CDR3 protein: CASSGERQALSTEAFF
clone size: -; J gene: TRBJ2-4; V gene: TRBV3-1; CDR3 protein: CASSQDTGGGGAKNIQYF
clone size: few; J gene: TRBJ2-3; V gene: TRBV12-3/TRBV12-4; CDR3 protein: CASSLSGIADTQYF
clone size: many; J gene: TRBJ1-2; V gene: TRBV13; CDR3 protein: CASSLVGQPPLEDGYTF
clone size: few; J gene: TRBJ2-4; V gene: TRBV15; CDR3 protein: CATSSSWGALIDIQYF
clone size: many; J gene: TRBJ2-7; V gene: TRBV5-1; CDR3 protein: CASSRTGRRTTSSYF
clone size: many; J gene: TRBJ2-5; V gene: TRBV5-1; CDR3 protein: CASSLASGRASGETQYF
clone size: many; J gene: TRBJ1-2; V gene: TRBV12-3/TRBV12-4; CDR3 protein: CASFMGQTIYGYTF
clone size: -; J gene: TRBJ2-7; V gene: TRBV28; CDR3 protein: CASSLGNYYEQYF
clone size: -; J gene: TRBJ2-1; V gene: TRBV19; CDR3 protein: CASREMGQGLVNEQFF
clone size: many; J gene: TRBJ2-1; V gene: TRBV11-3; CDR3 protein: CASSLDGVGGQFF
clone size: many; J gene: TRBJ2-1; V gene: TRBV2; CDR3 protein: CASSVGYNEQFF
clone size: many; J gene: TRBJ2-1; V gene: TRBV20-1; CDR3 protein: CSARDLWTSGRMEFF
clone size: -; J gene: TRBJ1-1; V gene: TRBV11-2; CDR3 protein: CASSLWTSSSNTEAFF
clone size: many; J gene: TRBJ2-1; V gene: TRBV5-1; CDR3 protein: CASSLATAGLEQFF
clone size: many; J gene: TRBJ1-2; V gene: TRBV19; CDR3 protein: CASSIGHGYTF
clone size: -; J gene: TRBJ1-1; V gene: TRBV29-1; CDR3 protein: CSVDRDRVEAFF
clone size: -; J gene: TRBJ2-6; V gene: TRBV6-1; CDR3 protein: CASSEAMRSGANVLTF
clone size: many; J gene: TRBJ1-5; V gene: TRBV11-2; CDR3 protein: CASSLERGQRSNQPQHF
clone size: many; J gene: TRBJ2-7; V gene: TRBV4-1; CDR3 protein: CASSQPGGTAYYEQYF
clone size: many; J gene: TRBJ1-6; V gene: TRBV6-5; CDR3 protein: CASSYSENSPLHF
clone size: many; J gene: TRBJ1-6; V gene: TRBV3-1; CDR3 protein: CASSQSSGKNSPLHF
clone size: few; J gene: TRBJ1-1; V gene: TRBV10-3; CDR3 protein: CAISEGRTEAFF
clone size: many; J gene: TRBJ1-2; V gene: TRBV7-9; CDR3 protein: CASSRGVDLNYGYTF
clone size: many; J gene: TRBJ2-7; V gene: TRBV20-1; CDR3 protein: CSAEVARGREEQYF
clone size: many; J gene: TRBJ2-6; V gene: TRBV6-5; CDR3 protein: CASSYSGGSGANVLTF
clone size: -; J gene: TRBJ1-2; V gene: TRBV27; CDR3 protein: CASSGQWGEGGYAF
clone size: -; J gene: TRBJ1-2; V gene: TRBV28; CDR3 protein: CASRGPNYGYTF
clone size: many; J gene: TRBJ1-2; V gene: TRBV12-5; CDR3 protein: CASGLVGGEGDGYTF
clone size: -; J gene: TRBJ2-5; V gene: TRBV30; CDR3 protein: CAWSVVRDGQETQYF
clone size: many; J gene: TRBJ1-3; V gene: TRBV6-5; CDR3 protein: CASSYRTGGGNTIYF
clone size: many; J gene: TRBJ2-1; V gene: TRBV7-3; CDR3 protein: CASSWGYRYNEQFF
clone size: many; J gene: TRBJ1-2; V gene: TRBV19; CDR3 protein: CASSPNRGTGYTF
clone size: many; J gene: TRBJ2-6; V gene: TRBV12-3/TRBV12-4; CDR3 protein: CASSGRQGTTGANVLTF
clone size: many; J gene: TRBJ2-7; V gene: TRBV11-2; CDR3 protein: CASSLIPGQGHYEQYF
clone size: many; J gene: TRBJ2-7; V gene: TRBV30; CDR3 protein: CAWSSGGPYEQYF
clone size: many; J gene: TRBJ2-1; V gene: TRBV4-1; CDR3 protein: CASSTGEGSHNEQFF